The 26 T cell receptor beta chains given below trace back to one sample, sequenced in a study of prognosis after radiotherapy for stage I lung cancer. The study amplified the TCR beta CDR3 region from genomic DNA. This amplification was carried out by two rounds of multiplex PCR. TRBV and TRBJ genes each had their own specific primers in first-round PCR. TCRdb reprocessed the multiplex PCR reads via MiXCR and lists one record per CDR3 protein. The sample holds around 20,000 distinct CDR3 sequences; around 47% are singletons and the top ten take more than 35%. The source was PBMCs, collected before or after stereotactic body radiation therapy (not recorded which). The receptors originated from a donor over 45 with non-small cell lung cancer.

This clonotype was seen once. The CDR3 sequence is CASSPSTESGGNTIYF. CDR3 in DNA: TGCGCCAGCAGCCCCTCAACAGAGTCCGGCGGAAACACCATATATTTT. The chain employs TRBV5-1 and TRBJ1-3, with unresolved D. Trimming cost V 4 bases and J 4 bases, with 18 bases left between them. The length of the CDR3 is 16 residues. Germline CDR1 and CDR2: SGHRS and YFSETQ.

Turning to this clonotype: A far larger clone differs by one base, so this is likely a read error. The J gene is TRBJ2-7, the V gene TRBV9, with no clear D. The CDR3 has 15 residues. Trimming left V 0 bases short and J 7 bases short, with 17 bases between. Germline loops: CDR1 SGDLS, CDR2 YYNGEE. CDR3 coding DNA: TGTGCCAGCAGCGTAGGCGGAGTGGGCTACAATGAGCAGTACTTC. It specifies CASSVGGVGYNEQYF.

This chain uses TRBV6-2 or TRBV6-3 with TRBJ2-7; D is unresolved. Germline V gene data show CDR1 as MNHEY and CDR2 as SVGEGT. The CDR3 covers 14 residues. V was pared by 4 bases and J by 0 bases, with 10 bases between. The CDR3 DNA reads as TGTGCCAGCAGTTCTCAAAGGGACTCCTACGAGCAGTACTTC. It specifies CASSSQRDSYEQYF.

As for this clonotype: This may come from a read error, since a much larger clone is one base off. This chain uses TRBV10-3 with TRBJ1-1; D possibly corresponds to TRBD1 (5 bases). Per germline, CDR1 ENHRY and CDR2 SYGVKD. This CDR3 has 16 residues. The CDR3 sequence: CAIRGQGPGTNTEDFF. Written as DNA, the CDR3 is TGTGCCATCAGGGGGCAGGGACCGGGTACGAACACTGAAGATTTCTTT.

This clonotype was counted many times. The chain employs TRBV5-5 and TRBJ2-7; TRBD1 matches 9 bases. The CDR3 has 15 amino acids. CDR1 and CDR2 from the germline V gene are SGHKS and YYEKEE (reference sequence). With 2 bases clipped from V and 2 bases from J, the junction kept 5 bases outside the gene matches. Here the CDR3 reads CASSLPGQGPYEQYF. The DNA of the CDR3 is TGTGCCAGCAGCTTACCGGGACAGGGTCCCTACGAGCAGTACTTC.

As regards this clonotype: This sequence is one base from a far larger clone and is likely a read error. The gene calls are TRBV6-2 or TRBV6-3 and TRBJ2-5; D possibly corresponds to TRBD1 (5 bases). The length of the CDR3 is 13 residues. Trimming shortened V by 8 bases and J by 4 bases, and 14 bases separated the two germline ends. Germline V gene data show CDR1 as MNHEY and CDR2 as SVGEGT. CDR3 DNA sequence: TGTGCCAGCTCACTTGGACAACGAGAGACCCAGTACTTC. This sequence encodes CASSLGQRETQYF.

This clonotype was seen ten or more times. V and J are TRBV12-3 or TRBV12-4 and TRBJ1-4; unclear D gene. Trimming took 6 bases from V and 3 from J, leaving 14 bases between them. The length of the CDR3 is 15 residues. The CDR3 DNA reads TGTGCCAGCAGGGCCGCCGGGCAATCTAATGAAAAACTGTTTTTT. Translated, it gives CASRAAGQSNEKLFF.

This clonotype was seen repeatedly, ten times or more. This chain connects TRBV11-2 to TRBJ2-1; a weak D match, TRBD1 (6 bases). The CDR3 spans 15 residues. Trimming left V 5 bases short and J 8 bases short, with 19 bases between. Germline CDR1 and CDR2: SGHAT and FQNNGV. The CDR3 region has the DNA TGTGCCAGCAGCCGTACCGGGACATTTTCCGATGAGCAGTTCTTC. Translating gives CASSRTGTFSDEQFF.

This clonotype occurred many times. The chain recombines TRBV16 with TRBJ2-7; TRBD1 matches 7 bases. Trimming removed 4 bases from V and 10 bases from J; junction bases left unmatched: 13. The CDR3 contains 14 residues. Looked up from germline, CDR1 is KGHSY and CDR2 is FQNENV. The CDR3 here is CASSPTDRAAGQYF. As DNA, the CDR3 is TGTGCCAGCAGCCCTACCGACAGGGCAGCCGGCCAGTACTTC.

J is TRBJ2-1 and V is TRBV9, with 11 bases fitting TRBD1. Germline V gene data show CDR1 as SGDLS and CDR2 as YYNGEE. CDR3 length equals 16 residues. After removal of 0 bases from V and 4 bases from J, the junction contained 3 bases not matched to a gene. The CDR3 here is CASSVVGQGGYNEQFF. The DNA for the CDR3 is TGTGCCAGCAGCGTAGTGGGACAGGGGGGATACAATGAGCAGTTCTTC.

In the case of this clonotype: This likely reflects a read error, since a far larger clone is one base away. The V and J genes are TRBV12-3 or TRBV12-4 and TRBJ2-7, with D unclear. V was shortened by 6 bases and J by 7 bases, with 10 bases between the two germline ends. The CDR3 contains 11 residues. DNA for the CDR3: TGTGCCAGCAGCCCGTCAAATGAGCAGTACTTC. This sequence encodes CASSPSNEQYF.

This clonotype was found many times. V gene TRBV19 combines with J gene TRBJ2-3; D is possibly TRBD2 (6 bases). Per germline, CDR1 LNHDA and CDR2 SQIVND (reference sequence). This CDR3 contains 13 residues. The V end was cut by 3 bases, the J end by 3 bases, with 7 bases between. The CDR3 region is CASSMGRTDTQYF. CDR3 bases: TGTGCCAGTAGTATGGGGAGGACAGATACGCAGTATTTT.

This clonotype occurred many times. The V call is TRBV28, the J call TRBJ1-5, with D maybe TRBD1 (5 bases). Germline CDR1 is MDHEN and CDR2 is SYDVKM. CDR3 size: 14 residues. The V and J ends lost 8 bases and 7 bases respectively, with 18 bases between them. CDR3 sequence: CASERGGTIQPQHF. CDR3 coding DNA: TGTGCCAGCGAACGGGGGGGGACCATACAGCCCCAGCATTTT.

On this clonotype: A far larger clone differs by one base, so this is likely a read error. The chain has TRBV12-3 or TRBV12-4 and TRBJ2-7; D assignment may be TRBD1 or TRBD2 (6 bases each). The CDR3 is 13 amino acids. Trimming took 7 bases from V and 3 from J, leaving 13 bases between them. The CDR3: CASIVEGGYEQYF. DNA for the CDR3: TGTGCCAGCATCGTAGAGGGGGGCTACGAGCAGTACTTC.

This clonotype was observed a single time. Given the absence of the conserved phenylalanine or tryptophan at the CDR3 end, a read error is likely. The V call is TRBV6-2 or TRBV6-3, the J call TRBJ2-1; D unclear. The CDR3 length is 15 residues. The V gene's germline CDR1 is MNHEY and CDR2 SVGEGT. The V end was cut by 3 bases, the J end by 2 bases, with 11 bases between. CDR3 residues: CASSYNRNPYNEQFL. The CDR3 DNA follows: TGTGCCAGCAGTTATAACCGAAACCCCTACAATGAGCAGTTCCTC.

The rearrangement joins TRBV11-3 to TRBJ2-1; D remains unclear. The CDR3 covers 14 residues. Germline-derived CDR1 and CDR2 are SGHNT and YENEEA. V lost 5 bases and J 3 bases, leaving 11 bases between the germline ends. This CDR3 is CASSPRSLYNEQFF. In nucleotides, the CDR3 is TGTGCCAGCAGCCCACGGTCCCTCTACAATGAGCAGTTCTTC.

A word on this clonotype: This likely stems from a read error, as it lies one base from a far larger clone. The J gene is TRBJ2-2, the V gene TRBV6-6; either TRBD1 or TRBD2 may fit D (5 bases each). Germline V gene sequence: CDR1 MNHNY, CDR2 SVGAGI (reference sequence). Trimming stripped 0 bases from V and 5 bases from J, with 19 bases between. This CDR3 is 18 amino acids long. The chain's CDR3 is CASSYSYKGPGSTGELFF. The CDR3 coding sequence is TGTGCCAGCAGTTACTCGTACAAGGGCCCAGGGAGTACCGGGGAGCTGTTTTTT.

The chain combines TRBV5-1 with TRBJ2-2; 8 nucleotides match TRBD2. After removal of 4 bases from V and 7 bases from J, the junction contained 12 bases not matched to a gene. CDR3 length: 16 amino acids. The germline CDR1 and CDR2 sequences are SGHRS and YFSETQ. The CDR3 DNA sequence: TGCGCCAGCAGCCCTACTAGCGGAGTCACGGGCGGGGAGCTGTTTTTT. Its translation is CASSPTSGVTGGELFF.

The rearrangement links TRBV27 to TRBJ2-1; TRBD2 matches at 7 bases. The J segment lost 10 bases and the V segment lost 7 bases, leaving 7 bases of the junction unmatched. The CDR3 runs to 12 residues. Germline V lookup: CDR1 MNHEY, CDR2 SMNVEV (reference sequence). The CDR3 nucleotides are TGTGCCAGCATTCTTTGGGGGGGAGAGCAGTTCTTC. It encodes CASILWGGEQFF.

This clonotype was observed a few times. A read error may explain this, as a much larger clone is one base away. J is TRBJ2-5 and V is TRBV6-1; 9 positions agree with TRBD1. The CDR3 covers 15 residues. CDR1 and CDR2 (germline): MNHNS, SASEGT. CDR3: CASYDAGDRVQETDF. The CDR3 region has the DNA TGTGCCAGCTACGATGCCGGGGACAGGGTACAAGAGACCGACTTC.

This chain links TRBV30 with TRBJ2-7; TRBD2 matches at 8 bases. The CDR3 extends over 14 amino acids. Germline values: CDR1 GTSNPN, CDR2 SVGIG (reference sequence). V trimming: 0 bases; J trimming: 2 bases; junction bases outside the gene matches: 3. CDR3 in amino acids: CAWSVNSGTYEQYF. The DNA for the CDR3 is TGTGCCTGGAGTGTAAATAGCGGGACCTACGAGCAGTACTTC.

In its sample, this clonotype was seen many times. The genes are TRBV2 and TRBJ2-3; 10 bases are a match to TRBD2. Germline loops: CDR1 SNHLY, CDR2 FYNNEI. The J segment lost 2 bases and the V segment lost 3 bases, leaving 8 bases of the junction unmatched. The CDR3 runs 17 residues. DNA for the CDR3: TGTGCCAGCAGTGAGTCTAGCGGGGGAATAGACACAGATACGCAGTATTTT. Residues: CASSESSGGIDTDTQYF.

With respect to this clonotype: This may be a read error: a much more frequent sequence differs by one nucleotide. The chain carries TRBV6-2 or TRBV6-3 and TRBJ2-2; TRBD2 matches at 10 bases. The germline gives CDR1 MNHEY, CDR2 SVGEGT. V was clipped by 10 bases and J by 4 bases; unmatched bases: 6. The CDR3 loop spans 14 amino acids. CDR3 sequence reads: CATETSGSTGELFF. The DNA of the CDR3 is TGTGCCACCGAGACTAGCGGGTCCACCGGGGAGCTGTTTTTT.

In its sample, this clonotype was seen many times. The genes are TRBV7-3 and TRBJ2-3; 9 bases are a match to TRBD2. The CDR3 sequence is 12 residues long. CDR1 and CDR2 from the germline V gene are SGHTA and FQGTGA. V dropped 4 bases and J dropped 10; count of bases not matched to a gene: 3. The CDR3 loop reads CASSYSGGAQYF. CDR3 coding DNA: TGTGCCAGCAGCTATAGCGGGGGTGCGCAGTATTTT. Combining the CDR3 with reference TRBV7-3 and TRBJ2-3 gives the whole variable domain GAGVSQTPSNKVTEKGKYVELRCDPISGHTALYWYRQSLGQGPEFLIYFQGTGAADDSGLPNDRFFAVRPEGSVSTLKIQRTERGDSAVYLCASSYSGGAQYFGPGTRLTVL.

In this sample, this clonotype turned up many times. The chain couples TRBV9 to TRBJ1-1, with a possible D match to TRBD1 (6 bases). CDR1 is SGDLS and CDR2 is YYNGEE in the germline V gene. Deletions cut 4 bases from V and 1 base from J, with 14 bases between. The CDR3 contains 15 residues. The CDR3 sequence is CASSPEGGQNTEAFF. CDR3 DNA: TGTGCCAGCAGCCCGGAGGGGGGGCAGAACACTGAAGCTTTCTTT. The complete variable domain, with remaining parts taken from reference TRBV9 and TRBJ1-1, reads DSGVTQTPKHLITATGQRVTLRCSPRSGDLSVYWYQQSLDQGLQFLIQYYNGEERAKGNILERFSAQQFPDLHSELNLSSLELGDSALYFCASSPEGGQNTEAFFGQGTRLTVV.

The rearrangement joins TRBV29-1 to TRBJ1-2; D is uncertain. Germline V lookup: CDR1 SQVTM, CDR2 ANQGSEA. This CDR3 spans 15 amino acids. V lost 4 bases and J 4 bases, leaving 19 bases between the germline ends. The CDR3 DNA reads as TGCAGCGTTGCGGCAGTGAGCGCTGTGGGCTATGGCTACACCTTC. Encoded protein: CSVAAVSAVGYGYTF.